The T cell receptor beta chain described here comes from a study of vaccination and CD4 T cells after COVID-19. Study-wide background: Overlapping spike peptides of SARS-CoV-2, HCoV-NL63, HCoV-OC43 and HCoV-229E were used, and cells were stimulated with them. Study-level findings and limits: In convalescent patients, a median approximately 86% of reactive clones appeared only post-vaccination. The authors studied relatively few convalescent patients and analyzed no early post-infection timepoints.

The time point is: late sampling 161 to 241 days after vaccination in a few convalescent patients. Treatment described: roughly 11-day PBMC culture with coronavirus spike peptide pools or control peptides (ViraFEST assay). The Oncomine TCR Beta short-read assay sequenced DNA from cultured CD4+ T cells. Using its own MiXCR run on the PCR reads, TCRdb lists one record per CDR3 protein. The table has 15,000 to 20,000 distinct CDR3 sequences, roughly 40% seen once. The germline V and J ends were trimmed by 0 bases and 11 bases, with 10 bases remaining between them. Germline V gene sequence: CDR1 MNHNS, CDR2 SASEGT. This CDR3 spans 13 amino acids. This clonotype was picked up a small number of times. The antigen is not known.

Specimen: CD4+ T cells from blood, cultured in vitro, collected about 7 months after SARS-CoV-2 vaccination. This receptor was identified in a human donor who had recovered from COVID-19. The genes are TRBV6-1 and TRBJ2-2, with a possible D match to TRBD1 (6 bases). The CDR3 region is CASSEARGLELFF. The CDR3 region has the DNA TGTGCCAGCAGTGAAGCCAGGGGCTTAGAGCTGTTTTTT.